The clone carrying this T cell receptor (beta chain) was found a few times. Other DNA sequences in this specimen translate into the identical CDR3. The sample comes from a study of blood T cell repertoires in COVID-19. Germline assignment: CDR1 DFQATT and CDR2 SNEGSKA (reference sequence). Trimming removed 6 bases from V and 7 bases from J, with 6 bases in between. The CDR3 runs to 9 residues. TCRdb keeps only in-frame clones here, not all; method: immunoSEQ multiplex PCR. Of 300,000 to 400,000 clones in the sample, almost 85% were seen once. The material sequenced was peripheral blood. This chain connects TRBV20-1 to TRBJ1-2; D call uncertain. This clonotype originated in a human donor in a cohort sampled during active COVID-19. The DNA for the CDR3 is TGCAGTGCCCCAGGTGGCTACACCTTC. Protein sequence: CSAPGGYTF.